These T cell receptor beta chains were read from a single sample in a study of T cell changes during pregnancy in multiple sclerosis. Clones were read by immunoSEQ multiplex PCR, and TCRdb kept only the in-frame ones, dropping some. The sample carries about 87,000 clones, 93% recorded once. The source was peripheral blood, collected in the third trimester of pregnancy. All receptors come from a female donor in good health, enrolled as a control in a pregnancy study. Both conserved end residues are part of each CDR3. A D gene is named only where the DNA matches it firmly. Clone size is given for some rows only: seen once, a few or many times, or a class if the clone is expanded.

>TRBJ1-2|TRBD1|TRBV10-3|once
CAISPPGQNYGYTF
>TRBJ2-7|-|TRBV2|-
CASSRGDYEQYF
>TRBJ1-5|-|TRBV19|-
CASSIWLGRDQPQHF
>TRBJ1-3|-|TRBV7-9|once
CASSGIFFSGNTIYF
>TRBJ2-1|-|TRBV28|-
CASSQGTYNEQFF
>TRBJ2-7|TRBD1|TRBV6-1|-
CASRSGTAISRQYF
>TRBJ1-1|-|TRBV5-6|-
CASSPRLGGRRTEAFF
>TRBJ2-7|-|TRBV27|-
CASSPTSYFAREQYF
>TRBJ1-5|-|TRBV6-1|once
CASSDAGYSNQPQHF
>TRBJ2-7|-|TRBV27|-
CASSSSSGATYEQYF
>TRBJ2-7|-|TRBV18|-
CASSRTAGTYEQYF
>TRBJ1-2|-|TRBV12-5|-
CASGLVPVGAYGYTF
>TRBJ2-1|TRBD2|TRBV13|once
CASSEEPGLAYNEQFF
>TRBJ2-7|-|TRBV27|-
CASSLSIREERSYEQYF
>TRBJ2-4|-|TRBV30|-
CAWSVGAVFSPGNIQYF
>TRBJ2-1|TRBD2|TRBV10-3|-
CASTGGTSGYNEQFF
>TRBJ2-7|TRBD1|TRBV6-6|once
CASSYDRGTYEQYF
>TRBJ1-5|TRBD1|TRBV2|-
CASSARTGTSNQPQHF
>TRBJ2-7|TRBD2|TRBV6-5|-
CASSYPGGLYEQYF
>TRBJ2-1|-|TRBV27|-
CASSFLGRSTNEQFF